Each of the 11 T cell receptor beta chains below was sequenced from the same sample in a study of blood T cell repertoires in COVID-19. Assay: immunoSEQ multiplex PCR; the TCRdb copy retains only in-frame clones and omits some. The table records 250,000 to 350,000 clones, around 82% of them present only once. The source material was peripheral blood. These receptors were collected from a human donor with COVID-19, enrolled during active disease. The donor label of this sample is uncertain.

This chain uses TRBV7-2 with TRBJ2-7; TRBD1 agrees at 10 bases. The CDR3 spans 16 residues. Germline V gene data show CDR1 as SGHTA and CDR2 as FQGNSA. The V segment lost 1 base and the J segment 3 bases; nucleotides outside the gene matches: 6. CDR3 in DNA: TGTGCCAGCAGCTTAGGGCCGGGACAGGGGTTCTACGAGCAGTACTTC. It is translated as CASSLGPGQGFYEQYF.

The gene calls are TRBV6-4 and TRBJ1-2; D unclear. Per germline, CDR1 MRHNA and CDR2 SNTAGT. The CDR3 sequence is 14 residues long. V was clipped by 6 bases and J by 4 bases, with 15 bases between them. CDR3 in amino acids: CASRAEDGPYGYTF. CDR3 nucleotides: TGTGCCAGCAGGGCGGAGGACGGCCCCTATGGCTACACCTTC.

This clone was seen only once. The chain combines TRBV28 with TRBJ1-1; 7 nucleotides align to TRBD1. The ends lost 6 bases at V and 5 bases at J; junction bases unmatched: 9. This CDR3 has 14 amino acids. Germline V CDR1 and CDR2: MDHEN, SYDVKM. The CDR3 loop reads CASRRQGLWTEAFF. The DNA of the CDR3 is TGTGCCAGCAGAAGACAGGGCTTATGGACTGAAGCTTTCTTT.

This chain connects TRBV15 to TRBJ2-1; D not resolved. With 3 bases removed from V and 8 bases from J, the gap between germline ends came to 11 bases. The CDR3 consists of 13 residues. Germline V lookup: CDR1 LNHNV, CDR2 YYDKDF (reference sequence). The CDR3 DNA follows: TGTGCCACCAGCAGCCCAGGCATTTATGAGCAGTTCTTC. Residues: CATSSPGIYEQFF.

The rearrangement uses TRBV19 and TRBJ1-1; D remains unclear. This CDR3 has 15 amino acids. V lost 3 bases, J lost 3 bases, and 14 bases lay in between. Germline V gene lookup returns CDR1 LNHDA and CDR2 SQIVND (reference sequence). CDR3 loop: CASSMREAGYTEAFF. DNA for the CDR3: TGTGCCAGTAGTATGCGGGAGGCCGGGTACACTGAAGCTTTCTTT.

The chain is built from TRBV7-9 and TRBJ1-4; perhaps TRBD1 as D (5 bases). This CDR3 region has 15 residues. Trimming shortened V by 8 bases and J by 4 bases, and 17 bases separated the two germline ends. Germline lookup yields CDR1 SEHNR and CDR2 FQNEAQ (reference sequence). The CDR3: CASRPGRLRNEKLFF. The DNA for the CDR3 is TGTGCCAGCCGTCCAGGGCGACTCCGTAATGAAAAACTGTTTTTT. Full variable domain (remainder filled in from reference TRBV7-9 and TRBJ1-4): DTGVSQNPRHKITKRGQNVTFRCDPISEHNRLYWYRQTLGQGPEFLTYFQNEAQLEKSRLLSDRFSAERPKGSFSTLEIQRTEQGDSAMYLCASRPGRLRNEKLFFGSGTQLSVL.

The chain has TRBV6-5 and TRBJ1-4; 11 bases map to TRBD1. V trimming: 4 bases; J trimming: 8 bases; junction bases outside the gene matches: 3. This CDR3 is 14 amino acids long. CDR1 is MNHEY and CDR2 is SVGAGI in the germline V gene. The CDR3 DNA sequence: TGTGCCAGCAGTTCTCGGACAGGGGGCGAAAAACTGTTTTTT. This encodes CASSSRTGGEKLFF.

This clone has only a few counts. The J gene is TRBJ2-7, the V gene TRBV10-1; tentatively, D is TRBD2 (6 bases). The germline CDR1 and CDR2 sequences are WNHNN and SYGVQD (reference sequence). The V gene lost 0 bases and the J gene lost 3 bases, with 12 bases spanning the gap. The CDR3 runs 15 residues. The CDR3 region is CASSESGGSGYEQYF. The DNA of the CDR3 is TGCGCCAGCAGTGAGTCGGGGGGTAGCGGCTACGAGCAGTACTTC.

The chain is built from TRBV6-6 and TRBJ2-1, with 8 bases that match TRBD1. The CDR3 consists of 15 residues. J gave up 9 bases and V 4 bases, and 11 bases lay outside the gene matches. Per germline, CDR1 MNHNY and CDR2 SVGAGI (reference sequence). The CDR3 is CASSSLLQGAGEQFF. The CDR3 nucleotides read TGTGCCAGCAGTTCACTTCTTCAGGGGGCGGGTGAGCAGTTCTTC.

This clone was seen more than once but under ten times. Different DNA sequences within this sample yield the same CDR3. The chain couples TRBV28 to TRBJ1-5; no clear D. Trimming shortened V by 3 bases and J by 2 bases, and 2 bases separated the two germline ends. This CDR3 spans 12 amino acids. Germline CDR1 is MDHEN and CDR2 is SYDVKM. CDR3 coding DNA: TGTGCCAGCAGTTTCGGCAATCAGCCCCAGCATTTT. Its protein product is CASSFGNQPQHF.

The rearrangement links TRBV7-8 to TRBJ1-5; perhaps TRBD1 as D (5 bases). Looked up from germline, CDR1 is SGHVS and CDR2 is FQNEAQ. V was cut by 4 bases and J by 0 bases, with 10 bases left in between. The CDR3 is made up of 15 amino acids. CDR3 DNA: TGTGCCAGCAGCTCCATAAGGGGTAGCAATCAGCCCCAGCATTTT. It specifies CASSSIRGSNQPQHF. Drawing the rest from reference TRBV7-8 and TRBJ1-5, the complete variable domain is GAGVSQSPRYKVAKRGQDVALRCDPISGHVSLFWYQQALGQGPEFLTYFQNEAQLDKSGLPSDRFFAERPEGSVSTLKIQRTQQEDSAVYLCASSSIRGSNQPQHFGDGTRLSIL.